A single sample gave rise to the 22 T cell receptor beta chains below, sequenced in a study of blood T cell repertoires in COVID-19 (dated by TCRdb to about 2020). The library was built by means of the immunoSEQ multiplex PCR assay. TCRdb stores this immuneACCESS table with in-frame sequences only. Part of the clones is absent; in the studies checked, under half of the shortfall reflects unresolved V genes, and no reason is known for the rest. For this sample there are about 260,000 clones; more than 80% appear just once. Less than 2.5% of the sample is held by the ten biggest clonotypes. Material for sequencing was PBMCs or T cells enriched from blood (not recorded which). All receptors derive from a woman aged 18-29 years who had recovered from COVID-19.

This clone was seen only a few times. The CDR3 bases are TGTGCCAGTAGCGGAGGGACAGGGGGATCCTATAATTCACCCCTCCACTTT. It is translated as CASSGGTGGSYNSPLHF. The chain combines TRBV19 with TRBJ1-6, with 11 bases lining up with TRBD1. The CDR3 is 17 residues long. V shed 6 bases and J 1 base; nucleotides not matched to a gene: 5. From germline, CDR1 is LNHDA and CDR2 SQIVND (reference sequence).

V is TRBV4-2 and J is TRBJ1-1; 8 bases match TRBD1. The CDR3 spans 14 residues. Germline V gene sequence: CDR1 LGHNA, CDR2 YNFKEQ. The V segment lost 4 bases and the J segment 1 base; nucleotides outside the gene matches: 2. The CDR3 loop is CASSPDRGNTEAFF. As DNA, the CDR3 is TGTGCCAGCAGCCCCGACAGGGGGAACACTGAAGCTTTCTTT.

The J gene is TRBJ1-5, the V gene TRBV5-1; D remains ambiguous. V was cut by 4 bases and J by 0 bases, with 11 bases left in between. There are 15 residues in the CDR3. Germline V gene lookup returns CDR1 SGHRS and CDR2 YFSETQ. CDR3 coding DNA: TGCGCCAGCAGCCCCTCGGGTTATAGCAATCAGCCCCAGCATTTT. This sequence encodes CASSPSGYSNQPQHF.

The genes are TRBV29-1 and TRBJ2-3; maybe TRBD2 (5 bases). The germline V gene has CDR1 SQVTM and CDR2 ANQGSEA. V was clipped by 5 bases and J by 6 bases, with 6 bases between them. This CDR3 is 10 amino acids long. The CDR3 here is CSVQRDTQYF. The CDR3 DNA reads TGCAGCGTTCAGCGGGATACGCAGTATTTT.

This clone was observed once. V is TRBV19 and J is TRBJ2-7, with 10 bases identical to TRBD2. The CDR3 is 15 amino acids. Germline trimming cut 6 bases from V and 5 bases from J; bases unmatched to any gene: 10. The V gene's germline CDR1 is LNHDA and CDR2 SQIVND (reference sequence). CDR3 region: CASSPGLAGAHEQYF. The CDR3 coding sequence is TGTGCCAGTAGCCCGGGGCTAGCGGGGGCCCACGAGCAGTACTTC.

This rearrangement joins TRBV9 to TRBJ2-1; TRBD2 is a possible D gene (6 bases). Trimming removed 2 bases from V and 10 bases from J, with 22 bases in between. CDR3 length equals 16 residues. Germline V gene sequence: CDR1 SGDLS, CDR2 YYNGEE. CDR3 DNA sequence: TGTGCCAGCAGCGTGGAGGGATTGTCTCCCATCTCGGAGCAGTTCTTC. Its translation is CASSVEGLSPISEQFF.

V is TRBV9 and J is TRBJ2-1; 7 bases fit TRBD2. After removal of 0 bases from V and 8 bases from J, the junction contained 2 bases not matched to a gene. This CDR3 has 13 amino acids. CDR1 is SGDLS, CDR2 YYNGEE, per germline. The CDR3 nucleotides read TGTGCCAGCAGCGTAGCGGGGGGACATGAGCAGTTCTTC. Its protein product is CASSVAGGHEQFF.

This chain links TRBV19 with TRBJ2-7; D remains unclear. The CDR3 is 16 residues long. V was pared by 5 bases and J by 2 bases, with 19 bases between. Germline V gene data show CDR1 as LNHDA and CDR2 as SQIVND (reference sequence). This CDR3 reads CASSPPPTAFAYEQYF. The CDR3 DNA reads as TGTGCCAGTAGTCCCCCCCCTACAGCTTTCGCCTACGAGCAGTACTTC.

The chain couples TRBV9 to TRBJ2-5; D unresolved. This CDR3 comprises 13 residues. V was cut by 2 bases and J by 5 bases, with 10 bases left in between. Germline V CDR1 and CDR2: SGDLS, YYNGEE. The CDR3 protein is CASSVAGWETQYF. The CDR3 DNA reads TGTGCCAGCAGCGTTGCAGGTTGGGAGACCCAGTACTTC.

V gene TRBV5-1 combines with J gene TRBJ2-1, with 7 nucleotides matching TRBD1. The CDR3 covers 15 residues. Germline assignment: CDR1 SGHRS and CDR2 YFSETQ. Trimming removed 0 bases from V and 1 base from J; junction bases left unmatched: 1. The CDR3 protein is CASSLGQGSYNEQFF. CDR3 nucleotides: TGCGCCAGCAGCTTGGGACAGGGTTCCTACAATGAGCAGTTCTTC.

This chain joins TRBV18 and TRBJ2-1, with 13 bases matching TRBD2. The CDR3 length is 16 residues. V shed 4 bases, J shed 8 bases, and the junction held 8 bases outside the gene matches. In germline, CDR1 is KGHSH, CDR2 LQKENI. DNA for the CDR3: TGTGCCAGCTCACGGACTAGCGGGGGAGGAAAGGATGAGCAGTTCTTC. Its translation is CASSRTSGGGKDEQFF.

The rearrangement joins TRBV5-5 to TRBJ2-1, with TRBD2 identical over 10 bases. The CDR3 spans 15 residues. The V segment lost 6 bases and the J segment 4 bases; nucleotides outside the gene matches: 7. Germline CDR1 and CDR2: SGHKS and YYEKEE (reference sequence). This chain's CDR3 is CASTEGLARYNEQFF. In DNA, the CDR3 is TGTGCCAGCACCGAGGGACTAGCGAGGTACAATGAGCAGTTCTTC. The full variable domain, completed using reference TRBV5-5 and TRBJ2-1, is DAGVTQSPTHLIKTRGQQVTLRCSPISGHKSVSWYQQVLGQGPQFIFQYYEKEERGRGNFPDRFSARQFPNYSSELNVNALLLGDSALYLCASTEGLARYNEQFFGPGTRLTVL.

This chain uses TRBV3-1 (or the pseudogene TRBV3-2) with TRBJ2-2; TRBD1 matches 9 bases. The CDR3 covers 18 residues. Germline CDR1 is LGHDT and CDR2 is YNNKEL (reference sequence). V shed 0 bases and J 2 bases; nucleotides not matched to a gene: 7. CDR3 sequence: CASSQEWTGVRNTGELFF. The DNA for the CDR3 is TGTGCCAGCAGCCAAGAATGGACAGGGGTCCGAAACACCGGGGAGCTGTTTTTT.

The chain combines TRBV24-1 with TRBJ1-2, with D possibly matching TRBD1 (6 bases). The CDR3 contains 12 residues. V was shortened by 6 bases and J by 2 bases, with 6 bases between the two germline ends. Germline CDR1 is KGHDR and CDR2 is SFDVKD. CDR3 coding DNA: TGTGCCACCAGTCAGGGGAACTATGGCTACACCTTC. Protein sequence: CATSQGNYGYTF.

CDR3 sequence: CASSVDTGGDDIQYF. In DNA form, the CDR3 reads TGTGCCAGCAGCGTAGATACGGGCGGGGATGACATTCAGTACTTC. The V and J genes are TRBV9 and TRBJ2-4, with D maybe TRBD2 (6 bases). Germline values: CDR1 SGDLS, CDR2 YYNGEE. Trimming took off 0 bases at V and 8 bases at J, with 15 bases between the two ends. This CDR3 region has 15 residues.

DNA of the CDR3: TGTGCCACCGTAGACAGGGGGAGAGTCTATGGCTACACCTTC. Translated: CATVDRGRVYGYTF. This sequence joins TRBV19 and TRBJ1-2; 9 bases map to TRBD1. The V gene end was trimmed by 10 bases and the J gene end by 4 bases; junction bases not matched to a gene: 10. The CDR3 is 14 residues long. CDR1 is LNHDA and CDR2 is SQIVND in the germline V gene (reference sequence).

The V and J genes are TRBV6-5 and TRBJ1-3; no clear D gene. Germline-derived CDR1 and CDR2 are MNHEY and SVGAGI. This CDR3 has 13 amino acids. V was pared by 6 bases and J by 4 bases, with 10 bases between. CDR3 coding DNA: TGTGCCAGCAGACAGCAAGAAGGAAACACCATATATTTT. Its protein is CASRQQEGNTIYF.

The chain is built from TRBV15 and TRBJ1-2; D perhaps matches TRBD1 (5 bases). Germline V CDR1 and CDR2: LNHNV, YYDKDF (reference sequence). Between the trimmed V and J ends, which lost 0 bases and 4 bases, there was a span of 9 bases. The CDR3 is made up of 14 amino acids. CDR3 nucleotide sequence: TGTGCCACCAGCAGAGATATGGGGGGCTATGGCTACACCTTC. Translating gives CATSRDMGGYGYTF.

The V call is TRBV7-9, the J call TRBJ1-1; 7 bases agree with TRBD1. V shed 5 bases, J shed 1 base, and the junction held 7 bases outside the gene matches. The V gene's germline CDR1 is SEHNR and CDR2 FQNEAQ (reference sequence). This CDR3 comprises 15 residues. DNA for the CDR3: TGTGCCAGCAGCCCCCCCGGGACAGAGAACACTGAAGCTTTCTTT. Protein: CASSPPGTENTEAFF.

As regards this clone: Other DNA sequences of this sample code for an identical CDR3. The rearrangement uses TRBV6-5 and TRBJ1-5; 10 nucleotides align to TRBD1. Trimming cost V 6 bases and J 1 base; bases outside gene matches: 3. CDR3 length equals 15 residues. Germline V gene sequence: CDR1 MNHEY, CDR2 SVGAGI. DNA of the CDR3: TGTGCCAGCAGCCGGACAGGGGGGAGCAATCAGCCCCAGCATTTT. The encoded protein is CASSRTGGSNQPQHF.

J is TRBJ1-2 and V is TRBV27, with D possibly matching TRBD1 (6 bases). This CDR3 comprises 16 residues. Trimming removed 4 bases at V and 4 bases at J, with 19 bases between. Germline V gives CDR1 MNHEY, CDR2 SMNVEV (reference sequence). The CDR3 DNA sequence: TGTGCCAGCAGTTCTAGTACGGGGGGCGGGTTCTATGGCTACACCTTC. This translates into CASSSSTGGGFYGYTF.

This CDR3 is CASSFQQGGNRNTEAFF. CDR3 sequence (DNA): TGTGCCAGCAGCTTCCAGCAGGGAGGGAATAGGAACACTGAAGCTTTCTTT. The chain has TRBV5-5 and TRBJ1-1, with D maybe TRBD1 (5 bases). This CDR3 is built from 17 residues. Germline lookup yields CDR1 SGHKS and CDR2 YYEKEE (reference sequence). With 2 bases removed from V and 1 base from J, the gap between germline ends came to 18 bases.